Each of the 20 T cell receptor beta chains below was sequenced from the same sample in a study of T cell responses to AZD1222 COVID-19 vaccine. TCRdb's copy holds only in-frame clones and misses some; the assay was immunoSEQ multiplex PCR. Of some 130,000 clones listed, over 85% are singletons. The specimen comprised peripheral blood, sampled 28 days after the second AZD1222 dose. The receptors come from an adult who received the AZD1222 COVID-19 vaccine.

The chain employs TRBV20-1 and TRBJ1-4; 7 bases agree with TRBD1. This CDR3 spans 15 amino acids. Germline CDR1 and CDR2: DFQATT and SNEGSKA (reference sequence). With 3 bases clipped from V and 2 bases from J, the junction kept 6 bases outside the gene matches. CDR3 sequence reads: CSASIGGSTNEKLFF. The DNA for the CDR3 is TGCAGTGCTAGTATAGGGGGCTCTACTAATGAAAAACTGTTTTTT.

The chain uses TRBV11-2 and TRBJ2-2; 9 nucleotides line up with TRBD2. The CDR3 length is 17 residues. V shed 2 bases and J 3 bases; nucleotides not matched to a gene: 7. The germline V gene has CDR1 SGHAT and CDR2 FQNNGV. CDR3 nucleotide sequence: TGTGCCAGCAGCTTAATCGGCGGGAGGGAATACACCGGGGAGCTGTTTTTT. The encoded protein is CASSLIGGREYTGELFF.

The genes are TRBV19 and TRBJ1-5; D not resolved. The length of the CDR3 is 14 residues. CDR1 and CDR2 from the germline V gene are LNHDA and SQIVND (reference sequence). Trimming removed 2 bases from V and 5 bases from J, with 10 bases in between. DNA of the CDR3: TGTGCCAGTAGTATATTGAGAGGAGATCAGCCCCAGCATTTT. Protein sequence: CASSILRGDQPQHF.

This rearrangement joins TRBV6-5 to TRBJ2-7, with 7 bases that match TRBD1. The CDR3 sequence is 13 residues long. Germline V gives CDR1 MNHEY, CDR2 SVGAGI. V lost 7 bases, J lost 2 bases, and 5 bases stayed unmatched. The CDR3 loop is CASNVDRAYEQYF. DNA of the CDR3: TGTGCCAGCAACGTCGACAGGGCCTACGAGCAGTACTTC.

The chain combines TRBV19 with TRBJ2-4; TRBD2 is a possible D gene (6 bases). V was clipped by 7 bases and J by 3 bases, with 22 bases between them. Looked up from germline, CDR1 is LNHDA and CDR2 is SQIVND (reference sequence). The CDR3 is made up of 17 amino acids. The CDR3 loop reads CASTPSIRELGKNIQYF. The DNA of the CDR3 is TGTGCCAGTACACCCAGTATCCGGGAGTTGGGCAAAAACATTCAGTACTTC.

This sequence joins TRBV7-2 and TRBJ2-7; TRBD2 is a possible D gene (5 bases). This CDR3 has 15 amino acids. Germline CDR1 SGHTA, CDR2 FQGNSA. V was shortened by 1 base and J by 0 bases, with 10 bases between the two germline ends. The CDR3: CASSLGGLPSYEQYF. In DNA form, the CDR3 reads TGTGCCAGCAGCTTAGGTGGACTGCCCTCCTACGAGCAGTACTTC.

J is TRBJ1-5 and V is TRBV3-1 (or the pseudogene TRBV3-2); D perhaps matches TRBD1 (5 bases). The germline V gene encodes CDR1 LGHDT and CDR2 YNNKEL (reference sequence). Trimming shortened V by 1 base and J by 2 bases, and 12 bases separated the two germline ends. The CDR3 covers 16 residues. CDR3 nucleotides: TGTGCCAGCAGCCAAGGGGGCGGGTATGGCAATCAGCCCCAGCATTTT. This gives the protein CASSQGGGYGNQPQHF.

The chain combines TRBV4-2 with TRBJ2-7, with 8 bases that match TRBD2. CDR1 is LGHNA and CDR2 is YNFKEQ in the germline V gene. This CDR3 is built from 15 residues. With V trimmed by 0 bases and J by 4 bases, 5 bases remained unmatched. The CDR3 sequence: CASSQDERGGYEQYF. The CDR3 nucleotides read TGTGCCAGCAGCCAAGATGAACGGGGGGGATACGAGCAGTACTTC.

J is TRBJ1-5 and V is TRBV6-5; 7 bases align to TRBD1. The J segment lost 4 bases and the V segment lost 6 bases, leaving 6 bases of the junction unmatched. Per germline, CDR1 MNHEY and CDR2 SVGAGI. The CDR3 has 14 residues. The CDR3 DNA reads TGTGCCAGCAGGCGGACAGGACGGAATCAGCCCCAGCATTTT. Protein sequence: CASRRTGRNQPQHF.

The DNA for the CDR3 is TGTGCCAGCAAACTTGACAATGGAGTAGGAAAACTGTTTTTT. It yields the protein CASKLDNGVGKLFF. This sequence joins TRBV7-8 and TRBJ1-4, with D uncertain. With 7 bases removed from V and 10 bases from J, the gap between germline ends came to 19 bases. The CDR3 loop spans 14 amino acids. Germline CDR1 is SGHVS and CDR2 is FQNEAQ.

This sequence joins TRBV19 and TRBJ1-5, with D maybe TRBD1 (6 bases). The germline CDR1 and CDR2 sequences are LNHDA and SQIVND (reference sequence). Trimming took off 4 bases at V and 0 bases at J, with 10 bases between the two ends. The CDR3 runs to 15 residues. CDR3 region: CASSTRQDSNQPQHF. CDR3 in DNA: TGTGCCAGTAGTACCCGACAGGATAGCAATCAGCCCCAGCATTTT.

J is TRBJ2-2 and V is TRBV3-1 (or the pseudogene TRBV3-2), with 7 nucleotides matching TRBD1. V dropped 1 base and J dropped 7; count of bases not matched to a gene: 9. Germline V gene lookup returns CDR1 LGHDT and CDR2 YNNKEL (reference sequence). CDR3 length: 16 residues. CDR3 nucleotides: TGTGCCAGCAGCCAAGTGCCGACAGGGCGAGGCGGGGAGCTGTTTTTT. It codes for CASSQVPTGRGGELFF.

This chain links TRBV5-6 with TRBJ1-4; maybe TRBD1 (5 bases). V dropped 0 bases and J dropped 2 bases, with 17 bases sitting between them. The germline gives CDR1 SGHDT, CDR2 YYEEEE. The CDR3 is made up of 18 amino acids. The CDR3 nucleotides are TGTGCCAGCAGCTTGGCCGGGGCAGGCCTTCGGACTAATGAAAAACTGTTTTTT. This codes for CASSLAGAGLRTNEKLFF.

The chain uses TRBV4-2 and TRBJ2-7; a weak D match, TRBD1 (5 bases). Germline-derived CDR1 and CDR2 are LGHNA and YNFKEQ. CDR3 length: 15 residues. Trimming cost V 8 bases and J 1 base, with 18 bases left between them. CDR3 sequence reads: CASCYSMDTSYEQYF. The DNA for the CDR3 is TGTGCCAGCTGCTACTCCATGGACACGTCCTACGAGCAGTACTTC.

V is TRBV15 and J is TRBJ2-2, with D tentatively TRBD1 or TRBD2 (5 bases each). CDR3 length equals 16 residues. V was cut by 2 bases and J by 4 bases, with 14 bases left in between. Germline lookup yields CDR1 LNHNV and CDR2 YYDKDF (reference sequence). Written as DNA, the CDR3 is TGTGCCACCAGCAGATTGACAGTGGCGGGCACCGGGGAGCTGTTTTTT. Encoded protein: CATSRLTVAGTGELFF. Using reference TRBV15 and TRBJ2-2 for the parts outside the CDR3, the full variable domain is DAMVIQNPRYQVTQFGKPVTLSCSQTLNHNVMYWYQQKSSQAPKLLFHYYDKDFNNEADTPDNFQSRRPNTSFCFLDIRSPGLGDTAMYLCATSRLTVAGTGELFFGEGSRLTVL.

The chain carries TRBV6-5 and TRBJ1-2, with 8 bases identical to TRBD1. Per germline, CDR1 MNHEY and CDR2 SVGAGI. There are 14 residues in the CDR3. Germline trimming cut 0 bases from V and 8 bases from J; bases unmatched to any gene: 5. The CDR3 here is CASSYSDRAGGYTF. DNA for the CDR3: TGTGCCAGCAGTTACTCGGACAGGGCAGGAGGCTACACCTTC.

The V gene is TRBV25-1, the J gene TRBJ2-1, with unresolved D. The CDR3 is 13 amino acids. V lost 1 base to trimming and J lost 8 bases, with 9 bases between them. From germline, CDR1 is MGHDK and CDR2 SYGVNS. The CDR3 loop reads CASSESGGHEQFF. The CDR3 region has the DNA TGTGCCAGCAGTGAATCCGGCGGCCATGAGCAGTTCTTC.

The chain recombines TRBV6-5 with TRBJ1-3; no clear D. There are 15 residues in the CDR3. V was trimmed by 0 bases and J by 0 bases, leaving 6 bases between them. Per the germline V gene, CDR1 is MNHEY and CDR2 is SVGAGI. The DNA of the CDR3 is TGTGCCAGCAGTTACTCCACAGACTCTGGAAACACCATATATTTT. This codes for CASSYSTDSGNTIYF.

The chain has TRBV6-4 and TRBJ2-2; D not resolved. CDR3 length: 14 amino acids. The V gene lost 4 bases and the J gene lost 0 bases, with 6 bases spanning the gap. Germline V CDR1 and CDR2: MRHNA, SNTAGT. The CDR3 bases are TGTGCCAGCAGTGTTTCTGCGAACACCGGGGAGCTGTTTTTT. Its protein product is CASSVSANTGELFF.

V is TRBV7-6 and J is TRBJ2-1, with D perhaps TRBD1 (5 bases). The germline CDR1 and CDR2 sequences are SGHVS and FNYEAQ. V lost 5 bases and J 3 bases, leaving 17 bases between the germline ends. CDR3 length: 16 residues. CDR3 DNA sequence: TGTGCCAGCAGCCTCGACCCCCCAGGGATCTACAATGAGCAGTTCTTC. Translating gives CASSLDPPGIYNEQFF.